This T cell receptor beta chain emerged from a study of cytomegalovirus exposure and HLA in healthy donors. This clone was detected once. Using immunoSEQ multiplex PCR, the repertoire was profiled, and TCRdb retains in-frame clones only, with some absent. Among around 80,000 clones listed, 90% to 95% were seen once. The CDR3 is 14 residues long. Germline loops: CDR1 MDHEN, CDR2 SYDVKM. The V end was cut by 7 bases, the J end by 5 bases, with 14 bases between. The donors were part of the 120-subject validation cohort, which stood apart from the 666-subject first cohort. Sequencing was carried out using PBMCs. The chain links TRBV28 to TRBJ1-4; unclear D gene. The TCR was taken from a woman between 18 and 30 years old in good health and CMV-seronegative. The CDR3 loop reads CASMVASRNEKLFF. In DNA form, the CDR3 reads TGTGCCAGCATGGTCGCATCGAGGAATGAAAAACTGTTTTTT.